Shown below are 3 T cell receptor beta chains from a single sample sequenced in a study of T cell responses to AZD1222 COVID-19 vaccine. Sequencing was performed with immunoSEQ multiplex PCR; in TCRdb, only in-frame clones are kept and a portion is missing. The data hold about 100,000 clones, with approximately 91% observed a single time. This specimen was peripheral blood, taken on day 0 of AZD1222 vaccination. Every receptor here comes from an adult in good health.

The chain combines TRBV6-5 with TRBJ2-7; no clear D. The CDR3 spans 12 residues. The V and J ends lost 8 bases and 3 bases respectively, with 11 bases between them. Germline V lookup: CDR1 MNHEY, CDR2 SVGAGI. The CDR3 is CASRQWGYEQYF. CDR3 DNA sequence: TGTGCCAGCCGTCAATGGGGCTACGAGCAGTACTTC.

On this clone itself: The same CDR3 can be traced to other DNA sequences in this sample. The chain carries TRBV5-1 and TRBJ2-7; 7 bases fit TRBD2. The germline V gene encodes CDR1 SGHRS and CDR2 YFSETQ. This CDR3 contains 12 residues. With 0 bases clipped from V and 7 bases from J, the junction kept 1 base outside the gene matches. The chain's CDR3 is CASSLAGGEQYF. The DNA of the CDR3 is TGCGCCAGCAGCTTGGCGGGGGGAGAGCAGTACTTC.

The chain employs TRBV11-2 and TRBJ1-4; the D gene is possibly TRBD1 (6 bases). CDR3 length: 15 amino acids. Germline CDR1 reads SGHAT; CDR2 reads FQNNGV. V was shortened by 5 bases and J by 7 bases, with 17 bases between the two germline ends. Here the CDR3 DNA reads TGTGCCAGCAGCACCTTAGGGGGGCAAGGTGAAAAACTGTTTTTT. This gives the protein CASSTLGGQGEKLFF.